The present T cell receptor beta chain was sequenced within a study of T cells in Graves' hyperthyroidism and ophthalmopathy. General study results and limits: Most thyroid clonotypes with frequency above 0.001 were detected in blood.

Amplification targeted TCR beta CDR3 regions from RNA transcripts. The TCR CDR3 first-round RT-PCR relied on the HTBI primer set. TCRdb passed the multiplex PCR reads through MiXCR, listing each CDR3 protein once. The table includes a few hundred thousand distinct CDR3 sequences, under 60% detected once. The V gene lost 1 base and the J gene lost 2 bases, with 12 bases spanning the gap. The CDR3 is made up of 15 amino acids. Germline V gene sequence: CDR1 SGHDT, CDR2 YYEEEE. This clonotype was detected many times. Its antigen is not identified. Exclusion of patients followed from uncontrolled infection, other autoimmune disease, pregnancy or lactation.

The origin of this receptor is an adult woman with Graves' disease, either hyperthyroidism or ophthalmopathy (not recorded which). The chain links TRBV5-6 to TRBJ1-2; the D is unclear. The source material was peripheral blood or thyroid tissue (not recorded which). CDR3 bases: TGTGCCAGCAGCTTGTTCGCAGCAGGAAACTATGGCTACACCTTC. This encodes CASSLFAAGNYGYTF.